A single sample is the source of the 32 T cell receptor beta chains below, sequenced in a study of cytomegalovirus exposure and HLA in healthy donors. Some clones are missing from TCRdb's copy, which holds only in-frame ones; the method was immunoSEQ multiplex PCR. In the table there are about 82,000 clones, around 94% of which are singletons. The sample comprised PBMCs. The receptors were gathered from a man aged 18 to 35 in good health and CMV-seronegative.

J is TRBJ2-3 and V is TRBV5-1; TRBD2 aligns across 14 bases. Germline-derived CDR1 and CDR2 are SGHRS and YFSETQ. J lost 0 bases, V lost 0 bases, and 6 bases had no gene match. The CDR3 loop spans 19 amino acids. CDR3 nucleotides: TGCGCCAGCAGCTTGGCCAAGACTAGCGGGGGGGCTAGCACAGATACGCAGTATTTT. Its protein product is CASSLAKTSGGASTDTQYF. Based on the CDR3 plus reference TRBV5-1 and TRBJ2-3, the full variable domain is KAGVTQTPRYLIKTRGQQVTLSCSPISGHRSVSWYQQTPGQGLQFLFEYFSETQRNKGNFPGRFSGRQFSNSRSEMNVSTLELGDSALYLCASSLAKTSGGASTDTQYFGPGTRLTVL.

This chain connects TRBV6-5 to TRBJ1-1; possibly TRBD1 for D (6 bases). CDR1 MNHEY and CDR2 SVGAGI come from the germline V gene. With 5 bases removed from V and 0 bases from J, the gap between germline ends came to 10 bases. The CDR3 loop spans 14 amino acids. CDR3 DNA sequence: TGTGCCAGCAGTAACAGGGTTGTGAACACTGAAGCTTTCTTT. As protein: CASSNRVVNTEAFF.

The table lists this clone with a count of one. The chain has TRBV30 and TRBJ1-1; TRBD1 is a possible D gene (5 bases). Trimming removed 2 bases from V and 1 base from J, with 8 bases in between. Germline V gene sequence: CDR1 GTSNPN, CDR2 SVGIG (reference sequence). The CDR3 is 13 residues long. CDR3 coding DNA: TGTGCCTGGAGTTCAACAGGGAACACTGAAGCTTTCTTT. This encodes CAWSSTGNTEAFF.

The chain recombines TRBV19 with TRBJ2-1; 7 bases fit TRBD1. The CDR3 covers 15 residues. With 5 bases clipped from V and 2 bases from J, the junction kept 6 bases outside the gene matches. The germline gives CDR1 LNHDA, CDR2 SQIVND (reference sequence). CDR3 residues: CASSSRGITYNEQFF. For the CDR3, the DNA is TGTGCCAGTAGTTCCAGGGGGATCACCTACAATGAGCAGTTCTTC. Based on the CDR3 plus reference TRBV19 and TRBJ2-1, the full variable domain is DGGITQSPKYLFRKEGQNVTLSCEQNLNHDAMYWYRQDPGQGLRLIYYSQIVNDFQKGDIAEGYSVSREKKESFPLTVTSAQKNPTAFYLCASSSRGITYNEQFFGPGTRLTVL.

Turning to this clone: Relative to the germline gene, one junction end is altered; a read error may explain this. The chain carries TRBV5-4 and TRBJ2-1; TRBD2 matches 7 bases. CDR1 is SGHNT, CDR2 YYREEE, per germline (reference sequence). The CDR3 runs to 15 residues. The CDR3 region has the DNA TGTGCCAGCAGTTTGGGGCCTAGCGGTGGCTATGAGCAGTTCTTC. Encoded protein: CASSLGPSGGYEQFF.

The chain uses TRBV19 and TRBJ2-7; 9 bases are shared with TRBD2. Trimming took 7 bases from V and 1 from J; bases not matched to a gene: 8. CDR3 length equals 15 residues. Germline V gene sequence: CDR1 LNHDA, CDR2 SQIVND (reference sequence). The CDR3 bases are TGTGCCAGTACCACTGGGACTAGCCTATCCTACGAGCAGTACTTC. Residues: CASTTGTSLSYEQYF.

The chain links TRBV7-3 to TRBJ1-2, with 11 bases fitting TRBD1. Per germline, CDR1 SGHTA and CDR2 FQGTGA. The CDR3 has 18 residues. V lost 1 base to trimming and J lost 4 bases; unmatched junction nucleotides: 11. The CDR3 sequence: CASSLNAPGQGVGYGYTF. DNA for the CDR3: TGTGCCAGCAGCTTAAATGCTCCGGGACAGGGGGTGGGCTATGGCTACACCTTC. The entire variable domain, with the rest obtained from reference TRBV7-3 and TRBJ1-2, is as follows: GAGVSQTPSNKVTEKGKYVELRCDPISGHTALYWYRQSLGQGPEFLIYFQGTGAADDSGLPNDRFFAVRPEGSVSTLKIQRTERGDSAVYLCASSLNAPGQGVGYGYTFGSGTRLTVV.

This chain joins TRBV5-1 and TRBJ2-1; TRBD2 is a possible D gene (6 bases). The V gene lost 7 bases and the J gene lost 5 bases, with 13 bases spanning the gap. Germline V gene sequence: CDR1 SGHRS, CDR2 YFSETQ. This CDR3 region has 13 residues. The CDR3 sequence is CASARTNNNEQFF. The CDR3 DNA reads TGCGCCAGCGCCAGGACTAACAACAATGAGCAGTTCTTC. Full variable domain (outside the CDR3, taken from reference TRBV5-1 and TRBJ2-1): KAGVTQTPRYLIKTRGQQVTLSCSPISGHRSVSWYQQTPGQGLQFLFEYFSETQRNKGNFPGRFSGRQFSNSRSEMNVSTLELGDSALYLCASARTNNNEQFFGPGTRLTVL.

This chain links TRBV5-1 with TRBJ2-1; 8 nucleotides agree with TRBD2. The CDR3 extends over 16 amino acids. J was trimmed by 10 bases and V by 4 bases; bases with no gene match: 16. Germline V lookup: CDR1 SGHRS, CDR2 YFSETQ. Written as DNA, the CDR3 is TGCGCCAGCAGCGCGTCTCGCGGGGGGCCTAGTATGGAGCAGTTCTTC. Its protein product is CASSASRGGPSMEQFF.

The rearrangement links TRBV19 to TRBJ1-1, with 9 bases identical to TRBD1. Per the germline V gene, CDR1 is LNHDA and CDR2 is SQIVND (reference sequence). The length of the CDR3 is 17 residues. After removal of 4 bases from V and 0 bases from J, the junction contained 9 bases not matched to a gene. The CDR3 nucleotides are TGTGCCAGTAGTAACGGACAGGGGAACGGAATGAACACTGAAGCTTTCTTT. It yields the protein CASSNGQGNGMNTEAFF.

The chain uses TRBV7-9 and TRBJ1-2; D gene uncertain. Per germline, CDR1 SEHNR and CDR2 FQNEAQ (reference sequence). The CDR3 length is 15 residues. V lost 3 bases and J lost 2, with 13 bases in between. CDR3 sequence: CASSFLRLQNYGYTF. As DNA, the CDR3 is TGTGCCAGCAGCTTTCTTAGGTTACAGAACTATGGCTACACCTTC.

The chain carries TRBV27 and TRBJ2-1; D is possibly TRBD1 (6 bases). Per the germline V gene, CDR1 is MNHEY and CDR2 is SMNVEV (reference sequence). The V end was cut by 7 bases, the J end by 4 bases, with 17 bases between. CDR3 length: 15 amino acids. This chain's CDR3 is CASKSGTKVYNEQFF. In DNA, the CDR3 is TGTGCCAGCAAATCCGGGACAAAGGTATACAATGAGCAGTTCTTC.

The chain links TRBV6-1 to TRBJ1-5; tentative D call: TRBD1 (6 bases). Trimming pared 0 bases from V and 4 bases from J, leaving 13 bases between. The length of the CDR3 is 16 residues. Germline lookup yields CDR1 MNHNS and CDR2 SASEGT. CDR3: CASSEAVGAANQPQHF. CDR3 nucleotides: TGTGCCAGCAGTGAAGCGGTGGGGGCAGCAAATCAGCCCCAGCATTTT.

The chain combines TRBV5-1 with TRBJ1-2; D is ambiguous. The germline V gene encodes CDR1 SGHRS and CDR2 YFSETQ. V was pared by 0 bases and J by 7 bases, with 16 bases between. This CDR3 contains 15 residues. The CDR3 sequence is CASSLDPAALGGYTF. The DNA for the CDR3 is TGCGCCAGCAGCTTGGACCCCGCAGCGCTGGGTGGCTACACCTTC.

The J gene is TRBJ2-4, the V gene TRBV27; tentative D call: TRBD1 (6 bases). The CDR3 runs 13 residues. The germline V gene has CDR1 MNHEY and CDR2 SMNVEV (reference sequence). Trimming cost V 2 bases and J 4 bases, with 6 bases left between them. CDR3 residues: CASSLGQKNIQYF. CDR3 DNA: TGTGCCAGCAGTTTAGGACAGAAAAACATTCAGTACTTC.

This clone was counted a single time. V is TRBV4-1 and J is TRBJ2-7; possibly TRBD1 for D (6 bases). The CDR3 runs to 15 residues. Trimming pared 5 bases from V and 9 bases from J, leaving 23 bases between. Germline V gene sequence: CDR1 MGHRA, CDR2 YSYEKL. Here the CDR3 reads CASSTLTGQGSVQYF. CDR3 nucleotides: TGCGCCAGCAGCACCCTCACGGGGCAGGGGTCAGTGCAGTACTTC.

The DNA for the CDR3 is TGTGCCAGCAGCCAAGATATCAGCGGACGAGACACCGGGGAGCTGTTTTTT. This codes for CASSQDISGRDTGELFF. The chain uses TRBV4-2 and TRBJ2-2; TRBD2 is a possible D gene (5 bases). The V end was cut by 0 bases, the J end by 3 bases, with 14 bases between. The CDR3 sequence is 17 residues long. Germline lookup yields CDR1 LGHNA and CDR2 YNFKEQ.

This clone has only one observation. This chain joins TRBV9 and TRBJ2-2; the match to TRBD2 covers 7 bases. This CDR3 has 16 amino acids. J lost 4 bases, V lost 0 bases, and 6 bases had no gene match. Germline lookup yields CDR1 SGDLS and CDR2 YYNGEE. The CDR3 nucleotides read TGTGCCAGCAGCGTAGAGGGTAGCGGGCTCACCGGGGAGCTGTTTTTT. Translation: CASSVEGSGLTGELFF.

This clone was counted once. V is TRBV4-1 and J is TRBJ1-2, with D perhaps TRBD1 (5 bases). The length of the CDR3 is 15 residues. Trimming cost V 4 bases and J 4 bases, with 16 bases left between them. Looked up from germline, CDR1 is MGHRA and CDR2 is YSYEKL. CDR3 nucleotide sequence: TGCGCCAGCAGCCTGGGGACCGGGAGGACCTATGGCTACACCTTC. This translates into CASSLGTGRTYGYTF.

J is TRBJ2-2 and V is TRBV9, with a possible D match to TRBD2 (6 bases). The CDR3 sequence is 16 residues long. From germline, CDR1 is SGDLS and CDR2 YYNGEE. V lost 3 bases to trimming and J lost 3 bases, with 15 bases between them. The CDR3 bases are TGTGCCAGCAGCGGGGGGACTCAATCCTACACCGGGGAGCTGTTTTTT. This gives the protein CASSGGTQSYTGELFF.

The V and J genes are TRBV2 and TRBJ1-1; unclear D gene. Per germline, CDR1 SNHLY and CDR2 FYNNEI. The CDR3 extends over 13 amino acids. V shed 7 bases and J shed 0 bases, with 9 bases lying between them. The CDR3 DNA follows: TGTGCCAGCAAGGCGGAGATGAACACTGAAGCTTTCTTT. Encoded protein: CASKAEMNTEAFF. Full variable domain (missing parts from reference TRBV2 and TRBJ1-1): EPEVTQTPSHQVTQMGQEVILRCVPISNHLYFYWYRQILGQKVEFLVSFYNNEISEKSEIFDDQFSVERPDGSNFTLKIRSTKLEDSAMYFCASKAEMNTEAFFGQGTRLTVV.

This chain uses TRBV19 with TRBJ2-7; 10 positions agree with TRBD1. The CDR3 totals 14 residues. V trimming: 7 bases; J trimming: 6 bases; junction bases outside the gene matches: 9. From germline, CDR1 is LNHDA and CDR2 SQIVND (reference sequence). CDR3 sequence (DNA): TGTGCCAGTACCCCGGGACAGGGGCGGGGCGAGCAGTACTTC. It yields the protein CASTPGQGRGEQYF. Full variable domain (missing parts from reference TRBV19 and TRBJ2-7): DGGITQSPKYLFRKEGQNVTLSCEQNLNHDAMYWYRQDPGQGLRLIYYSQIVNDFQKGDIAEGYSVSREKKESFPLTVTSAQKNPTAFYLCASTPGQGRGEQYFGPGTRLTVT.

The chain uses TRBV15 and TRBJ2-5, with a tentative D call TRBD2 (6 bases). V gave up 0 bases and J gave up 4 bases, with 15 bases separating them. CDR1 and CDR2 (germline): LNHNV, YYDKDF (reference sequence). This CDR3 has 16 amino acids. The DNA for the CDR3 is TGTGCCACCAGCAGAGATCTTGCGGGGACGAGAGAGACCCAGTACTTC. Its protein is CATSRDLAGTRETQYF. The full variable domain, rest sourced from reference TRBV15 and TRBJ2-5, is DAMVIQNPRYQVTQFGKPVTLSCSQTLNHNVMYWYQQKSSQAPKLLFHYYDKDFNNEADTPDNFQSRRPNTSFCFLDIRSPGLGDTAMYLCATSRDLAGTRETQYFGPGTRLLVL.

The chain joins TRBV6-5 to TRBJ2-1; TRBD2 aligns across 8 bases. V gave up 6 bases and J gave up 8 bases; unmatched junction bases: 9. CDR3 length equals 14 residues. Germline lookup yields CDR1 MNHEY and CDR2 SVGAGI. The CDR3: CASRDGGAVDEQFF. The CDR3 nucleotides read TGTGCCAGCAGGGACGGGGGGGCGGTCGATGAGCAGTTCTTC.

The chain has TRBV11-3 and TRBJ2-7; a possible D gene is TRBD1 (7 bases). CDR1 and CDR2 from the germline V gene are SGHNT and YENEEA. This CDR3 spans 16 amino acids. V lost 1 base and J lost 2, with 15 bases in between. This chain's CDR3 is CASSLVEGAATYEQYF. In DNA, the CDR3 is TGTGCCAGCAGCTTAGTGGAGGGGGCCGCCACCTACGAGCAGTACTTC.

The chain recombines TRBV7-3 with TRBJ2-1, with no clear D. The V and J ends lost 2 bases and 4 bases respectively, with 9 bases between them. This CDR3 has 14 residues. Germline V gene lookup returns CDR1 SGHTA and CDR2 FQGTGA. This chain's CDR3 is CASSLGELYNEQFF. For the CDR3, the DNA is TGTGCCAGCAGCTTAGGAGAACTTTACAATGAGCAGTTCTTC.

As DNA, the CDR3 is TGTGCCAGCAGCCAACAGACAGGCGTTAGCTCCTACGAGCAGTACTTC. Its translation is CASSQQTGVSSYEQYF. The chain joins TRBV4-2 to TRBJ2-7, with D perhaps matching TRBD1 (6 bases). This CDR3 comprises 16 residues. Trimming stripped 2 bases from V and 0 bases from J, with 14 bases between. The germline gives CDR1 LGHNA, CDR2 YNFKEQ.

V gene TRBV27 combines with J gene TRBJ2-7; D may be TRBD1 (6 bases). Germline CDR1 MNHEY, CDR2 SMNVEV (reference sequence). Trimming took off 6 bases at V and 5 bases at J, with 23 bases between the two ends. The CDR3 runs 16 residues. The CDR3 spells CASSSGAQWAWDEQYF. The CDR3 region has the DNA TGTGCCAGCAGCTCAGGGGCACAGTGGGCCTGGGACGAGCAGTACTTC.

The J gene is TRBJ1-1, the V gene TRBV5-8, with 9 bases matching TRBD1. Germline CDR1 SGHTS, CDR2 YDEGEE. The CDR3 runs 14 residues. V shed 3 bases, J shed 6 bases, and the junction held 6 bases outside the gene matches. This CDR3 reads CASSWGQGVAEAFF. The DNA of the CDR3 is TGTGCCAGCAGCTGGGGACAGGGTGTAGCTGAAGCTTTCTTT.

The chain couples TRBV27 to TRBJ2-7; D is undetermined. Looked up from germline, CDR1 is MNHEY and CDR2 is SMNVEV (reference sequence). This CDR3 contains 14 residues. V gave up 2 bases and J gave up 6 bases, with 14 bases separating them. The CDR3 region is CASSLLLGPGEQYF. The CDR3 DNA follows: TGTGCCAGCAGTTTACTGCTAGGCCCCGGCGAGCAGTACTTC.

The sample holds a few counts of this clone. The rearrangement joins TRBV27 to TRBJ1-2; 8 bases are shared with TRBD1. CDR3 size: 12 residues. Per the germline V gene, CDR1 is MNHEY and CDR2 is SMNVEV (reference sequence). Trimming cost V 6 bases and J 6 bases; bases outside gene matches: 3. The CDR3 here is CASSLTGDGYTF. The CDR3 nucleotides are TGTGCCAGCAGCCTGACAGGGGATGGCTACACCTTC.

CDR3: CASSLAGQGVGEQYF. The DNA of the CDR3 is TGTGCCAGCAGCTTGGCGGGACAGGGGGTAGGAGAGCAGTACTTC. This chain links TRBV5-6 with TRBJ2-7; 11 bases agree with TRBD1. The length of the CDR3 is 15 residues. Looked up from germline, CDR1 is SGHDT and CDR2 is YYEEEE. V was clipped by 0 bases and J by 7 bases; unmatched bases: 6.